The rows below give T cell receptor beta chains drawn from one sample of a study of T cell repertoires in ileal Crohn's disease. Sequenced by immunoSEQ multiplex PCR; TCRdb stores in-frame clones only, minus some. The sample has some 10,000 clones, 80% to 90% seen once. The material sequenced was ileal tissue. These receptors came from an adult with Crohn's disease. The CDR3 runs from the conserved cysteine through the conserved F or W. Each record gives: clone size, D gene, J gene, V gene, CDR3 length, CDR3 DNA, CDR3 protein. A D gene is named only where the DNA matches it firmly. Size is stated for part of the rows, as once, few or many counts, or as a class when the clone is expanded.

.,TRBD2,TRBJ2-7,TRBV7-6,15,TGTGCCAGCAGCTTAGCTAGCGGGGGGACCTACGAGCAGTACTTC,CASSLASGGTYEQYF
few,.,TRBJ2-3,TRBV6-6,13,TGTGCCAGCAGGACAGGTTATCCAGATACGCAGTATTTT,CASRTGYPDTQYF
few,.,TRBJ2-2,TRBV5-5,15,TGTGCCAGCAGCCCGACAGCGTCGGGCACCGGGGAGCTGTTTTTT,CASSPTASGTGELFF
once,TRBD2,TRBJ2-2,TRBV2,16,TGTGCCAGCAGTGTTACTAGCGGGAGGGGCACCGGGGAGCTGTTTTTT,CASSVTSGRGTGELFF
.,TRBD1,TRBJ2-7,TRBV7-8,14,TGTGCCAGCAGCTTAGTAGGACAGGCCTACGAGCAGTACTTC,CASSLVGQAYEQYF
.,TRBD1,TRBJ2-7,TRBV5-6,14,TGTGCCAGCAGCTTCCGGACAGGGTTGCACGAGCAGTACTTC,CASSFRTGLHEQYF
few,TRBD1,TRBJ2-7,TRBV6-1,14,TGTGCCAGCCAGGGACAGGGGTACTCCTACGAGCAGTACTTC,CASQGQGYSYEQYF
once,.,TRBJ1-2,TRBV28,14,TGTGCCAGCACTCCTGAGGGAAAGGGGAGGGGCTACACCTTC,CASTPEGKGRGYTF
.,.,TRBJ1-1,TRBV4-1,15,TGCGCCAGCAGCCAAGAAAGACAGGTCGTCACTGAAGCTTTCTTT,CASSQERQVVTEAFF
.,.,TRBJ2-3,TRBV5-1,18,TGCGCCAGCAGCTTGGCCGAAAGAACATCCAGGCGCACAGATACGCAGTATTTT,CASSLAERTSRRTDTQYF
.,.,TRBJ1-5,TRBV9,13,TGTGCCAGCAGCGAGAGGGGGAAGGCGCCCCAGCATTTT,CASSERGKAPQHF
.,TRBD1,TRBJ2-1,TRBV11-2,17,TGTGCCAGCAGCCAACTCCGGACAGGGGCGACATACAATGAGCAGTTCTTC,CASSQLRTGATYNEQFF
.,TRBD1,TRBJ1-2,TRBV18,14,TGTGCCAGCTCACCCGGACAGGCGGACTATGGCTACACCTTC,CASSPGQADYGYTF
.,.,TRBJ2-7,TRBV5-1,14,TGCGCCAGCAGCTTGGAAGGGGTTGGGTACGAGCAGTACTTC,CASSLEGVGYEQYF
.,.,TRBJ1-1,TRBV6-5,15,TGTGCCAGCAGTTACTCGAGGATTGTAATCACTGAAGCTTTCTTT,CASSYSRIVITEAFF
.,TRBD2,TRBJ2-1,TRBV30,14,TGTGCCTGGGGGAGCGGGAGTTCCTACAATGAGCAGTTCTTC,CAWGSGSSYNEQFF
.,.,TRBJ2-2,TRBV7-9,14,TGTGCCAGCGGAGGGGACAGTAAACTTGCGGAGCTGTTTTTT,CASGGDSKLAELFF
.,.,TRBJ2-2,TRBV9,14,TGTGCCAGCAGCGTAGACCCAGGGCTCGGGGAGCTGTTTTTT,CASSVDPGLGELFF
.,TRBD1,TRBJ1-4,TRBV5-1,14,TGCGCCAGCAGCTTGGACAGGGGGAATGAAAAACTGTTTTTT,CASSLDRGNEKLFF
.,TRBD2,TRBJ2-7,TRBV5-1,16,TGCGCCAGCAGCCGGACCCTAGCGGGACTCTCCTACGAGCAGTACTTC,CASSRTLAGLSYEQYF
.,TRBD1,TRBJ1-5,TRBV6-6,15,TGTGCCAGCAGTTACGCCACAGGGGCGAGTCAGCCCCAGCATTTT,CASSYATGASQPQHF
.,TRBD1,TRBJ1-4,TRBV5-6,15,TGTGCCAGCAGCCTCCGGGACAGCAATAATGAAAAACTGTTTTTT,CASSLRDSNNEKLFF
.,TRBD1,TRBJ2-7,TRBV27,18,TGTGCCAGCAGAAAGACAGGGGGGGGGACCCTAGGCCGCTACGAGCAGTACTTC,CASRKTGGGTLGRYEQYF
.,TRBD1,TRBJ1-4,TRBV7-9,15,TGTGCCAGCAGCTTCGGACAGGGCAGTAATGAAAAACTGTTTTTT,CASSFGQGSNEKLFF
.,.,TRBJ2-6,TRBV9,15,TGTGCCAGCAGCGTCGGGAGCATTGGGGCCAACGTCCTGACTTTC,CASSVGSIGANVLTF
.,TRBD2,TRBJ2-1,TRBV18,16,TGTGCCAGCTCACCAATGGACGTGGGAGGGCCCGATGAGCAGTTCTTC,CASSPMDVGGPDEQFF
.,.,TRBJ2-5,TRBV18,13,TGTGCTAGCTCACCGGCTCACGGGGAGACCCAGTACTTC,CASSPAHGETQYF
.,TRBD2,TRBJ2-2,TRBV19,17,TGTGCCAGTAGTCCCGGGGGGAGACTTCGGTACACCGGGGAGCTGTTTTTT,CASSPGGRLRYTGELFF
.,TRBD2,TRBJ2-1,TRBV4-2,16,TGTGCCAGCAGCCTAGAGAGTAGCGGGGGTTTAAATGAGCAGTTCTTC,CASSLESSGGLNEQFF
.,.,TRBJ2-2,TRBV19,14,TGTGCCAGTAGTACAGGCCGAAACACCGGGGAGCTGTTTTTT,CASSTGRNTGELFF
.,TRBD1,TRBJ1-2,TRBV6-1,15,TGTGCCAGCAGTGAAGGAGGGACAGGATACTATGGCTACACCTTC,CASSEGGTGYYGYTF
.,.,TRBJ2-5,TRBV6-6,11,TGTGCCAGCAGTTTCGGAGAGACCCAGTACTTC,CASSFGETQYF
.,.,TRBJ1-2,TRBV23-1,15,TGCCCGCCAGACTTCTTGACCGGCCCAATTTATGGCTACACCTTC,CPPDFLTGPIYGYTF
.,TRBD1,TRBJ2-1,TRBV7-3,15,TGTGCCAGCAGCCGACAGGGATCCCCCTACAATGAGCAGTTCTTC,CASSRQGSPYNEQFF
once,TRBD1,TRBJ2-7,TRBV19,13,TGTGCCAGTGGCGGACAGGGGGCCGGCGAGCAGTACTTC,CASGGQGAGEQYF
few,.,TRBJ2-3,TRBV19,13,TGTGCCAGTAATGCTGGAGCCGCAGATACGCAGTATTTT,CASNAGAADTQYF
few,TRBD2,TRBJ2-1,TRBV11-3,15,TGTGCCAGCAGCCTCCTAGCGGGAGCTTACAATGAGCAGTTCTTC,CASSLLAGAYNEQFF
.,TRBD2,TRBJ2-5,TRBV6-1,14,TGTGCCACTATAACTTGGGCTAGCGGGGAGACCCAGTACTTC,CATITWASGETQYF
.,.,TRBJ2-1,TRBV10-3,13,TGTGCCACCTGTAGTCAGGGGTTAAATGAGCAGTTCTTC,CATCSQGLNEQFF
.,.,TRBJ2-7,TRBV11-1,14,TGTGCCAGCAGCTTGGGGCAGGGTGGTACCGAGCAGTACTTC,CASSLGQGGTEQYF
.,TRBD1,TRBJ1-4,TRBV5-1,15,TGCGCCAGCAGCTTGGGGACAGGCTTGGGGGAAAAACTGTTTTTT,CASSLGTGLGEKLFF
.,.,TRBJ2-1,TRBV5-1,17,TGCGCCAGCAGCTCCTCTTTACAGGGAAGTGGAAAAAATGAGCAGTTCTTC,CASSSSLQGSGKNEQFF
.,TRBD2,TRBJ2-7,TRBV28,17,TGTGCCAGCAGTTTACGATCCCTAGCGGGAGAGCCGGGCGAGCAGTACTTC,CASSLRSLAGEPGEQYF
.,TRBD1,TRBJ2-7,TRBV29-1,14,TGCAGCGTTGAAGTGGGTGCAGGGGGCTACGAGCAGTACTTC,CSVEVGAGGYEQYF
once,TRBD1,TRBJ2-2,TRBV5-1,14,TGCGCCAGCAGCGTACAGGGGGACACCGGGGAGCTGTTTTTT,CASSVQGDTGELFF
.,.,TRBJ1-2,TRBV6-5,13,TGTGCCAGCAGTTATCAGGGTAACTATGGCTACACCTTC,CASSYQGNYGYTF
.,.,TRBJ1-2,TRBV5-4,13,TGTGCCAGCAGCTTGGCCGGTCTGCACGGCTACACCTTC,CASSLAGLHGYTF
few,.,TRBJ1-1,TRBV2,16,TGTGCCAGCAGCCCAACCGGTGGCTGGGAGGGCACTGAAGCTTTCTTT,CASSPTGGWEGTEAFF
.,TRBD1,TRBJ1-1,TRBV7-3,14,TGTGCCAGCAGCTCCGGGACAGGGGGCACTGAAGCTTTCTTT,CASSSGTGGTEAFF
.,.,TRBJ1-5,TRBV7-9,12,TGTGCCAGCAGCCGCGGTTCTCAGCCCCAGCATTTT,CASSRGSQPQHF
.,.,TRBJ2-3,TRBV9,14,TGTGCCAGCAGCGTAGACAGCGGAGCAGATACGCAGTATTTT,CASSVDSGADTQYF
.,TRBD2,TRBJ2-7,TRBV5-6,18,TGTGCCAGCAGCCCCGGGGGATCTAGCGGGAGGTCGTCGGTCGAGCAGTACTTC,CASSPGGSSGRSSVEQYF
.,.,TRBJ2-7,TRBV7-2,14,TGTGCCAGCAGCTTCTGGCCGGGAGCGGACGAGCAGTACTTC,CASSFWPGADEQYF
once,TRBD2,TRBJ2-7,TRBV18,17,TGTGCCAGCTCCCCAAGCCAAGAAGGCGGGAGCCTCTACGAGCAGTACTTC,CASSPSQEGGSLYEQYF
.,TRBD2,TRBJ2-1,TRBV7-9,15,TGTGCCAGCAGCTTAGTTGCGGGAGGCCTCAATGAGCAGTTCTTC,CASSLVAGGLNEQFF
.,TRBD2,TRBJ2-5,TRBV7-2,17,TGTGCCAGCAGCTTAGACCTAGCGGGATTTACTAGGGAGACCCAGTACTTC,CASSLDLAGFTRETQYF
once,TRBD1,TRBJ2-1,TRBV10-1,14,TGCGCCAGCAGTGCCGGGACAGAAGACAATGAGCAGTTCTTC,CASSAGTEDNEQFF